Sequencing of this T cell receptor beta chain was carried out in a study of blood T cell repertoires in COVID-19. Study-wide background: COVID-19 samples, acute and convalescent, were from the United States, Italy and Spain. The analysed material was cDNA or gDNA that came from T cells, B-cell-depleted T cells, or PBMCs.

The CDR3 runs to 18 residues. Trimming cost V 4 bases and J 2 bases; bases outside gene matches: 14. Germline V CDR1 and CDR2: MGHDK, SYGVNS. Per the authors' pipeline: Nucleated cell counts were estimated from reference gene primer amplification. Generated by immunoSEQ multiplex PCR, the TCRdb table keeps only in-frame clones and is missing some. Clone size and the V and J calls come from that table; the DNA yielded D and trimming. The profile shows about 160,000 clones, over 75% of them singletons. This TCR was recovered from a man between 65 and 80 years old who had recovered from COVID-19. The genes are TRBV25-1 and TRBJ1-1; 9 nucleotides align to TRBD1. Input material: peripheral blood. This chain's CDR3 is CASSGIDGTGPSNTEAFF. The CDR3 coding sequence is TGTGCCAGCAGTGGGATTGATGGGACAGGGCCTAGTAACACTGAAGCTTTCTTT.